The TCR beta chain described here comes from a study of OX40 agonist ivuxolimab in advanced cancers. Produced via immunoSEQ multiplex PCR; TCRdb's table is partial and in-frame only. The repertoire holds more than 65,000 clones, approximately 89% seen once, with approximately 0.6% in the top ten. V lost 6 bases and J lost 8, with 17 bases in between. The CDR3 is 14 residues long. Germline lookup yields CDR1 SGHVS and CDR2 FNYEAQ. This receptor was obtained from an adult with an advanced solid tumor such as melanoma, head and neck, liver or kidney cancer. The V call is TRBV7-6, the J call TRBJ2-1, with a possible D match to TRBD2 (5 bases). The specimen comprised CD4+ or CD8+ T cells sorted from blood, sampled in a trial of the OX40 agonist ivuxolimab. In DNA, the CDR3 is TGTGCCAGCAGAATAGCCCCGGGATGGGATGAGCAGTTCTTC. Encoded protein: CASRIAPGWDEQFF.